This entry describes one T cell receptor (beta chain). This record comes from a study of response to subunit inactivated influenza vaccine. Germline V lookup: CDR1 MDHEN, CDR2 SYDVKM. The CDR3 has 12 residues. With 7 bases removed from V and 5 bases from J, the gap between germline ends came to 11 bases. TCRdb itself ran the RT-PCR reads through MiXCR, one entry per CDR3 protein. The sample holds some 800,000 distinct CDR3 sequences; about 20% are singletons and the top ten take around 9.6%. V gene TRBV28 combines with J gene TRBJ1-1; TRBD1 might be the D (6 bases). The sample here was PBMCs from blood, taken roughly 5 days after vaccination. The receptor's source is a man aged 50-59 years who received an inactivated influenza vaccine. The CDR3 reads CASTRGRTEAFF. The CDR3, as DNA: TGTGCCAGCACCCGGGGGCGTACTGAAGCTTTCTTT.